These 4 T cell receptor beta chains came from one sample sequenced in a study of blood T cell repertoires in COVID-19. Data came from immunoSEQ multiplex PCR; TCRdb stores just in-frame clones and leaves some out. The data show 200,000 to 250,000 clones, roughly 80% seen once. The sample taken for sequencing was peripheral blood. The receptors were gathered from a woman of 80 years or more with active or convalescent COVID-19.

The chain has TRBV10-3 and TRBJ1-5; D call uncertain. The CDR3 has 14 residues. V was shortened by 7 bases and J by 0 bases, with 10 bases between the two germline ends. Germline CDR1 is ENHRY and CDR2 is SYGVKD. The CDR3 sequence: CAITREYSNQPQHF. The DNA for the CDR3 is TGTGCCATCACCCGAGAATATAGCAATCAGCCCCAGCATTTT.

This rearrangement joins TRBV28 to TRBJ2-7, with 9 positions matching TRBD2. The germline V gene encodes CDR1 MDHEN and CDR2 SYDVKM. The CDR3 length is 13 residues. V was pared by 6 bases and J by 2 bases, with 2 bases of the junction left unmatched. CDR3 DNA: TGTGCCAGCAGGAGCGGGGGGCCCTACGAGCAGTACTTC. It codes for CASRSGGPYEQYF.

This rearrangement joins TRBV6-5 to TRBJ2-7; 9 bases match TRBD1. Unmatched junction bases numbered 10, after V lost 4 bases and J lost 6 bases. CDR1 is MNHEY, CDR2 SVGAGI, per germline. This CDR3 comprises 15 residues. The CDR3 nucleotides are TGTGCCAGCAGTTTCGCCCTGGGACAGGGCGGCGAGCAGTACTTC. Encoded protein: CASSFALGQGGEQYF.

The chain recombines TRBV27 with TRBJ2-7, with D possibly matching TRBD1 (6 bases). Germline-derived CDR1 and CDR2 are MNHEY and SMNVEV (reference sequence). The CDR3 loop spans 14 amino acids. Trimming took 5 bases from V and 2 from J, leaving 13 bases between them. The CDR3 sequence: CASSLHRQAYEQYF. The CDR3, as DNA: TGTGCCAGCAGTCTCCATAGACAGGCCTACGAGCAGTACTTC.